Each of the 5 T cell receptor beta chains below was sequenced from the same sample in a study of cytomegalovirus exposure and HLA in healthy donors. Vbeta (60) and Jbeta (13) primers were used in the PCR. TCRdb keeps only in-frame clones here, not all; method: immunoSEQ multiplex PCR. This table has tens of thousands of clones, 72% appearing once. The sample taken for sequencing was PBMCs. These receptors were collected from a woman aged 45-65 years in good health and CMV-seronegative.

The chain couples TRBV29-1 to TRBJ2-7; 9 nucleotides align to TRBD1. Germline assignment: CDR1 SQVTM and CDR2 ANQGSEA. Trimming took 4 bases from V and 5 from J; bases not matched to a gene: 6. This CDR3 is built from 13 residues. The CDR3 DNA reads TGCAGCGTTGCGGGACAGGGTCTAGACGAGCAGTACTTC. It codes for CSVAGQGLDEQYF.

V gene TRBV4-3 combines with J gene TRBJ2-6, with a weak D call TRBD2 (6 bases). The CDR3 extends over 19 amino acids. V was clipped by 5 bases and J by 2 bases, with 22 bases between them. Germline CDR1 reads LGHNA; CDR2 reads YSLEER. The CDR3 nucleotides read TGCGCCAGCAGCTGGTCTGCGCCGCATGGGGGGACTGGGGCCAACGTCCTGACTTTC. It translates to CASSWSAPHGGTGANVLTF.

The rearrangement uses TRBV19 and TRBJ1-5, with 8 bases matching TRBD1. This CDR3 comprises 14 residues. Unmatched junction bases numbered 3, after V lost 6 bases and J lost 2 bases. In germline, CDR1 is LNHDA, CDR2 SQIVND (reference sequence). In DNA, the CDR3 is TGTGCCAGTAGCCAGACAGGGGGCAATCAGCCCCAGCATTTT. This encodes CASSQTGGNQPQHF. The variable domain in full, completed from reference TRBV19 and TRBJ1-5, reads DGGITQSPKYLFRKEGQNVTLSCEQNLNHDAMYWYRQDPGQGLRLIYYSQIVNDFQKGDIAEGYSVSREKKESFPLTVTSAQKNPTAFYLCASSQTGGNQPQHFGDGTRLSIL.

The V gene is TRBV5-8, the J gene TRBJ2-1; 8 positions match TRBD2. The CDR3 is 15 amino acids. Germline V lookup: CDR1 SGHTS, CDR2 YDEGEE. The J segment lost 0 bases and the V segment lost 5 bases, leaving 4 bases of the junction unmatched. CDR3 amino acids: CASSPGTSSYNEQFF. CDR3 nucleotide sequence: TGTGCCAGCAGTCCCGGGACTAGCTCCTACAATGAGCAGTTCTTC.

The chain is built from TRBV18 and TRBJ1-1; D gene unclear. V was trimmed by 3 bases and J by 6 bases, leaving 11 bases between them. This CDR3 comprises 13 residues. Germline V gene lookup returns CDR1 KGHSH and CDR2 LQKENI. The CDR3 nucleotides read TGTGCCAGCTCACCCGGTGCCAACGCTGAAGCTTTCTTT. The encoded protein is CASSPGANAEAFF.